The text below deals with one TCR beta chain. This sample is drawn from a study of T cells after yellow fever vaccination. Using its own MiXCR run on the 5' RACE reads, TCRdb lists one record per CDR3 protein. This sample has some 670,000 distinct CDR3 sequences, with about 12% found just once. J was trimmed by 3 bases and V by 5 bases; bases with no gene match: 6. From germline, CDR1 is SQVTM and CDR2 ANQGSEA. The CDR3 runs to 13 residues. The sequencing here drew on PBMCs, taken on the day of the yellow fever booster vaccination. The chain combines TRBV29-1 with TRBJ2-7; 8 bases agree with TRBD1. The clonotype originates from a young man who received the YFV17D yellow fever vaccine. CDR3 protein: CSVSRGRDYEQYF. In nucleotides, the CDR3 is TGCAGCGTTTCCAGGGGGCGCGACTACGAGCAGTACTTC.